The 8 T cell receptor beta chains listed next were all sequenced from one sample in a study of human T cells and chemical hapten exposure. TCRdb independently ran MiXCR on the RACE reads; one entry per CDR3 protein. The sample carries approximately 75,000 distinct CDR3 sequences, 8.5% to 9% recorded once. Described time point: patch test 2, 6 weeks after DPC sensitization. Treatment here: therapeutic diphenylcyclopropenone sensitization with weekly scalp DPC. Specimen: whole blood, collected in connection with sensitization to the hapten diphenylcyclopropenone (DPC). These receptors came from a woman aged 45-65 years with alopecia areata. Some clones in this sample may be carry-over from other donors' samples.

CDR3 amino acids: CASSFSNYGYTF. For the CDR3, the DNA is TGTGCCAGCAGCTTTTCAAACTATGGCTACACCTTC. The rearrangement links TRBV7-2 to TRBJ1-2; no clear D gene. Germline V CDR1 and CDR2: SGHTA, FQGNSA. The CDR3 length is 12 residues. V shed 3 bases and J shed 2 bases, with 4 bases lying between them.

The chain joins TRBV9 to TRBJ2-3, with D hard to call. The CDR3 loop spans 14 amino acids. Looked up from germline, CDR1 is SGDLS and CDR2 is YYNGEE. V was pared by 0 bases and J by 2 bases, with 7 bases between. CDR3 sequence (DNA): TGTGCCAGCAGCGTAGCCGGAACCACAGATACGCAGTATTTT. This gives the protein CASSVAGTTDTQYF.

This clonotype was seen many times. The V gene is TRBV7-9, the J gene TRBJ1-6, with 10 bases matching TRBD1. Germline V CDR1 and CDR2: SEHNR, FQNEAQ (reference sequence). This CDR3 spans 15 amino acids. V shed 0 bases and J 7 bases; nucleotides not matched to a gene: 0. This CDR3 is CASSLAGQGNSPLHF. The DNA for the CDR3 is TGTGCCAGCAGCTTAGCGGGACAGGGGAATTCACCCCTCCACTTT.

This clonotype was found a few times. The chain is built from TRBV20-1 and TRBJ2-7, with TRBD1 identical over 9 bases. The CDR3 has 14 amino acids. Germline V CDR1 and CDR2: DFQATT, SNEGSKA (reference sequence). J was trimmed by 6 bases and V by 6 bases; bases with no gene match: 12. For the CDR3, the DNA is TGCAGTGCGAGACCCGGGACAGGGAAATTCGAGCAGTACTTC. Translation: CSARPGTGKFEQYF.

This clonotype showed up just a few times. The genes are TRBV28 and TRBJ2-3, with D possibly matching TRBD1 (5 bases). This CDR3 region has 15 residues. V was clipped by 5 bases and J by 3 bases, with 15 bases between them. The germline gives CDR1 MDHEN, CDR2 SYDVKM. The CDR3 nucleotides are TGTGCCAGCAGTCCCAGGGTAATCGGTACAGATACGCAGTATTTT. Its protein is CASSPRVIGTDTQYF. The full variable domain, rest sourced from reference TRBV28 and TRBJ2-3, is DVKVTQSSRYLVKRTGEKVFLECVQDMDHENMFWYRQDPGLGLRLIYFSYDVKMKEKGDIPEGYSVSREKKERFSLILESASTNQTSMYLCASSPRVIGTDTQYFGPGTRLTVL.

This clonotype has only a few counts. The chain couples TRBV6-2 or TRBV6-3 to TRBJ2-1, with TRBD2 as a possible D gene (6 bases). CDR3 length equals 12 residues. V was trimmed by 8 bases and J by 6 bases, leaving 11 bases between them. Germline V gene lookup returns CDR1 MNHEY and CDR2 SVGEGT. CDR3 amino acids: CASSPGGNEQFF. CDR3 bases: TGTGCCAGCTCTCCCGGGGGCAATGAGCAGTTCTTC.

The rearrangement uses TRBV20-1 and TRBJ2-3; D perhaps matches TRBD2 (5 bases). V dropped 3 bases and J dropped 9 bases, with 10 bases sitting between them. Germline-derived CDR1 and CDR2 are DFQATT and SNEGSKA (reference sequence). The CDR3 consists of 11 residues. CDR3 residues: CSARGSLTQYF. In DNA, the CDR3 is TGCAGTGCTAGGGGGAGCCTAACGCAGTATTTT.

This clonotype showed up many times. V is TRBV20-1 and J is TRBJ1-5; D is unclear. The CDR3 contains 12 residues. Germline V gene data show CDR1 as DFQATT and CDR2 as SNEGSKA (reference sequence). V was trimmed by 2 bases and J by 2 bases, leaving 4 bases between them. This CDR3 is CSARQGNQPQHF. The CDR3 coding sequence is TGCAGTGCTAGACAGGGCAATCAGCCCCAGCATTTT.